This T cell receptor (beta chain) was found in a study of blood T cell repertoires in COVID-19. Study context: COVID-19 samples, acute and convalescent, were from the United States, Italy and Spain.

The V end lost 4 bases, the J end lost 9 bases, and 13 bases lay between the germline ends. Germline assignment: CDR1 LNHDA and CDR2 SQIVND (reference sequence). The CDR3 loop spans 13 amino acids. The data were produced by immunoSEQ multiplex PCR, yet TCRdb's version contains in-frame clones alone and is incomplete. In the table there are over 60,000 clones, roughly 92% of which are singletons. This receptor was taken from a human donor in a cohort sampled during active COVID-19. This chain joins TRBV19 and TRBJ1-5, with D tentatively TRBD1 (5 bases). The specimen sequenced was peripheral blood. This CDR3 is CASSKAAGGPQHF. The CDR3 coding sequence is TGTGCCAGTAGTAAGGCTGCGGGGGGGCCCCAGCATTTT.